The clone carrying this TCR beta chain was seen ten or more times. Its antigen is still unknown. This entry belongs to a study of neurological immune-mediated disorders. The method for making cDNA was 5'RACE, and it used 10-nucleotide random UMIs. Via MiXCR, TCRdb re-called the 5' RACE reads, giving one row per CDR3 protein. The table records approximately 100,000 distinct CDR3 sequences, roughly 10% of them present only once. The ends were cut back, 5 bases at V and 0 bases at J, with 11 bases in the middle. This CDR3 region has 15 residues. Findings and limits, study-wide: HTLV-1-associated myelopathy had the most TCR clonal expansion, while multiple sclerosis had the least, a level that fell below healthy controls.

Described time point: longitudinal time-point 3. The specimen was PBMCs. The genes are TRBV12-3 or TRBV12-4 and TRBJ1-3, with D possibly matching TRBD1 (5 bases). The TCR sequence derives from a female donor with HTLV-1-associated myelopathy (HAM/TSP). CDR3 nucleotides: TGTGCCAGCAGTCTGCGACAGATCTCTGGAAACACCATATATTTT. Translated: CASSLRQISGNTIYF.